This TCR beta chain is from a study of early T cells in non-severe SARS-CoV-2 infection. This clonotype occurred many times. TCRdb itself ran the 5' RACE reads through MiXCR, one entry per CDR3 protein. The data show around 60,000 distinct CDR3 sequences, with approximately 12% seen just once and around 4.5% held by the top ten. The J segment lost 2 bases and the V segment lost 5 bases, leaving 1 base of the junction unmatched. The CDR3 length is 15 residues. Germline V gene sequence: CDR1 MDHEN, CDR2 SYDVKM. This sequence joins TRBV28 and TRBJ2-2; 11 bases match TRBD2. The material sequenced was whole blood. The receptor was derived from an adult who was a healthcare worker with PCR-confirmed SARS-CoV-2 infection or an uninfected control (not recorded which). CDR3 sequence reads: CASSRLAGNTGELFF. As DNA, the CDR3 is TGTGCCAGCAGTAGACTAGCGGGAAACACCGGGGAGCTGTTTTTT.